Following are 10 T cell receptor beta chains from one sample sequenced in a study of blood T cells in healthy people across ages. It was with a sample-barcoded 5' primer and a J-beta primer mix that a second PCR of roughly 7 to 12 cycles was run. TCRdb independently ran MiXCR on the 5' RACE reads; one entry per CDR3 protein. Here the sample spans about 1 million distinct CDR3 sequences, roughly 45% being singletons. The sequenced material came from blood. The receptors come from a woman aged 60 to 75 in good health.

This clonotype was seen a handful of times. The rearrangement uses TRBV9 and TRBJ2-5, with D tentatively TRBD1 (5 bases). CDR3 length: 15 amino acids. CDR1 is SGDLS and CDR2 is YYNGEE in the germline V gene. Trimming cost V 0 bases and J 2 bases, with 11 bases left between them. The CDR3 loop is CASSVGAGKQETQYF. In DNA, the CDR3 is TGTGCCAGCAGCGTAGGCGCAGGGAAGCAAGAGACCCAGTACTTC. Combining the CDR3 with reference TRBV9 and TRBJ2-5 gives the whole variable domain DSGVTQTPKHLITATGQRVTLRCSPRSGDLSVYWYQQSLDQGLQFLIQYYNGEERAKGNILERFSAQQFPDLHSELNLSSLELGDSALYFCASSVGAGKQETQYFGPGTRLLVL.

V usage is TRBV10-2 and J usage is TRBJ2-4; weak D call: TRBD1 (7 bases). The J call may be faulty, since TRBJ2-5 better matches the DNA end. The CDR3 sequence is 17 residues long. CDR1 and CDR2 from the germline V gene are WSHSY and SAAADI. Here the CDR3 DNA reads TGCGCCAGCAGTGAGTCCAATCTCCAACAGGGGAGGGAGACCCAGTACTTC. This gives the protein CASSESNLQQGRETQYF.

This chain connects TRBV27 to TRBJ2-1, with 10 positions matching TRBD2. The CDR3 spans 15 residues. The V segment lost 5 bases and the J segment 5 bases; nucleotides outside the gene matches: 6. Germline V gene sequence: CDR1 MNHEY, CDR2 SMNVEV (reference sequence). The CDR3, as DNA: TGTGCCAGCAGTATAGGGCTAGCGGGAGACAATGAGCAGTTCTTC. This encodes CASSIGLAGDNEQFF.

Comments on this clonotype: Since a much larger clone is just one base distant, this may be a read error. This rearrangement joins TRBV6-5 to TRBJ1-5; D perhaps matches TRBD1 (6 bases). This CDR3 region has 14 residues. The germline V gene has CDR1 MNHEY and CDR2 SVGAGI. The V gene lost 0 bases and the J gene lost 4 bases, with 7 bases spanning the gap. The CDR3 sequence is CASSYSQGNQPQHF. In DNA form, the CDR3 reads TGTGCCAGCAGTTACTCCCAGGGGAATCAGCCCCAGCATTTT.

CDR3 DNA: TGTGCCAGCAGCTCAGATGTGACCGGGGAGCTGTTTTTT. It yields the protein CASSSDVTGELFF. The chain has TRBV6-6 and TRBJ2-2; no clear D. The CDR3 runs to 13 residues. From germline, CDR1 is MNHNY and CDR2 SVGAGI (reference sequence). Trimming left V 6 bases short and J 5 bases short, with 10 bases between.

The CDR3 sequence is CASSVEIGVNTEAFF. In DNA, the CDR3 is TGTGCCAGCAGCGTAGAAATAGGGGTGAACACTGAAGCTTTCTTT. This rearrangement joins TRBV9 to TRBJ1-1; perhaps TRBD1 as D (5 bases). The CDR3 has 15 amino acids. Germline V gene sequence: CDR1 SGDLS, CDR2 YYNGEE. V was shortened by 0 bases and J by 0 bases, with 9 bases between the two germline ends.

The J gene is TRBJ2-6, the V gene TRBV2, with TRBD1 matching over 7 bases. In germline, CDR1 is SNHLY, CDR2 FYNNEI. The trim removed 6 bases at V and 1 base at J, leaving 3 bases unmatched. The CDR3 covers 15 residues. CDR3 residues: CASRGDRSGANVLTF. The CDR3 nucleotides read TGTGCCAGCAGGGGGGACAGATCTGGGGCCAACGTCCTGACTTTC.

The CDR3 reads CASSYSGIGSSETQYF. DNA for the CDR3: TGTGCCAGCAGTTACTCGGGGATAGGGTCCTCGGAGACCCAGTACTTC. The chain links TRBV6-2 or TRBV6-3 to TRBJ2-5; the D is unclear. Trimming took 0 bases from V and 5 from J, leaving 16 bases between them. The CDR3 has 16 residues. The V gene's germline CDR1 is MNHEY and CDR2 SVGEGT.

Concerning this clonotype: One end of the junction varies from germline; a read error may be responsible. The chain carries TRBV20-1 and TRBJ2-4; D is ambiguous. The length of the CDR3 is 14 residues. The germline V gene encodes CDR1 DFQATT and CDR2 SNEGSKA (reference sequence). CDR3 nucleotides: TGCAGTGCGACTCTCGTTGTAGCCAGAAACATTCAGTACTTC. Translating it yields CSATLVVARNIQYF.

The CDR3 spells CSARPGRANEKLFF. CDR3 coding DNA: TGCAGTGCTAGACCGGGGCGGGCTAATGAAAAACTGTTTTTT. The V call is TRBV20-1, the J call TRBJ1-4, with a possible D match to TRBD1 (5 bases). The V end was cut by 2 bases, the J end by 3 bases, with 10 bases between. The CDR3 has 14 residues. Germline V gene sequence: CDR1 DFQATT, CDR2 SNEGSKA (reference sequence).